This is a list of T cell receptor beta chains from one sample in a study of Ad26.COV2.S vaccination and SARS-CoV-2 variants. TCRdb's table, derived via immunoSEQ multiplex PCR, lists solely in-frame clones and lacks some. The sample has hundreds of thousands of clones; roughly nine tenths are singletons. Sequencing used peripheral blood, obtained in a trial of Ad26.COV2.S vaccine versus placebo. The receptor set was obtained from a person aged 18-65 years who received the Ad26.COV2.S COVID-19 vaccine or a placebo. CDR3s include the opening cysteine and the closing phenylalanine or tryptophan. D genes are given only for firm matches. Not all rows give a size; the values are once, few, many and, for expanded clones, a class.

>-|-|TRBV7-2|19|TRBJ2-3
CASSLGAASSSPTTDTQYF
TGTGCCAGCAGCTTAGGGGCGGCCTCCTCTAGCCCAACCACAGATACGCAGTATTTT
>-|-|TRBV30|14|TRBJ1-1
CAWSVHGGSTEAFF
TGTGCCTGGAGTGTACACGGGGGTTCCACTGAAGCTTTCTTT
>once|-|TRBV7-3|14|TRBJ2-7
CASSLDRLGNEQYF
TGTGCCAGCAGCTTGGACCGCCTTGGCAACGAGCAGTACTTC
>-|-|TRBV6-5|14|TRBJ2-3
CASSRGGVADTQYF
TGTGCCAGCAGCAGGGGGGGGGTTGCAGATACGCAGTATTTT
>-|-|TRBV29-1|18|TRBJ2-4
CSVETLSSKGRAKNIQYF
TGCAGCGTTGAAACCCTAAGCTCTAAGGGGAGGGCCAAAAACATTCAGTACTTC
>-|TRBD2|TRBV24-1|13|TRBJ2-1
CATSDGGNVEQFF
TGTGCCACCAGTGACGGGGGGAATGTTGAGCAGTTCTTC
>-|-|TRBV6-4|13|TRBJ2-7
CASSDAPGYEQYF
TGTGCCAGCAGTGACGCGCCAGGGTATGAGCAGTACTTC
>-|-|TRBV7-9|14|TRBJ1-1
CASSPFMASTEAFF
TGTGCCAGCAGCCCATTTATGGCGAGCACTGAAGCTTTCTTT
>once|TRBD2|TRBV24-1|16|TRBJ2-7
CATSDPGAGGRYEQYF
TGTGCCACCAGTGATCCTGGGGCGGGAGGCCGTTACGAGCAGTACTTC
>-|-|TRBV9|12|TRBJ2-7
CASSGNAYEQYF
TGTGCCAGCAGCGGAAATGCCTACGAGCAGTACTTC
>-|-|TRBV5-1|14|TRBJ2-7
CASRMNLVPDEQYF
TGCGCCAGCAGGATGAATCTCGTTCCTGACGAGCAGTACTTC
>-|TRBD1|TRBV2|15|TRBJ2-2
CASSVGQYDSGELFF
TGTGCCAGCAGTGTGGGACAGTATGATTCCGGGGAGCTGTTTTTT
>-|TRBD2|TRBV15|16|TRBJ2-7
CATSRDLASGSYEQYF
TGTGCCACCAGCAGAGATCTGGCTAGCGGCTCCTACGAGCAGTACTTC
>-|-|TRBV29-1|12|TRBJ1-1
CSVIKGVTEAFF
TGCAGCGTGATAAAGGGTGTCACTGAAGCTTTCTTT
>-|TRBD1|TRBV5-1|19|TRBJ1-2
CASSPTLFRDRFHNYGYTF
TGCGCCAGCAGCCCTACGCTATTCCGGGACAGGTTCCATAACTATGGCTACACCTTC
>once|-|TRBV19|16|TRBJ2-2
CASSLVRAVGGGELFF
TGTGCCAGTAGCCTCGTTCGGGCCGTAGGAGGCGGGGAGCTGTTTTTT
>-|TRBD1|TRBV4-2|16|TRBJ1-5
CASSQSDRGGGQPQHF
TGTGCCAGCAGCCAATCCGACAGGGGGGGAGGTCAGCCCCAGCATTTT
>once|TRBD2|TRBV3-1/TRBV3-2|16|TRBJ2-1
CASSQDTASGSDEQFF
TGTGCCAGCAGCCAAGATACGGCTAGCGGGAGTGATGAGCAGTTCTTC
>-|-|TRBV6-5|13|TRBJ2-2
CASRRRGGGELFF
TGTGCCTCCCGGAGAAGGGGCGGAGGGGAGCTGTTTTTT
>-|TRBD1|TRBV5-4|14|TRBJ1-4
CASSRTGPNEKLFF
TGTGCCAGCAGCCGGACAGGGCCCAATGAAAAACTGTTTTTT
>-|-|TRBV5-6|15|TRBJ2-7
CASSLVGKGPYEQYF
TGTGCCAGCAGCTTGGTGGGTAAGGGGCCCTACGAGCAGTACTTC
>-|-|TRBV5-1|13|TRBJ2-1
CASSFVSYNEQFF
TGCGCCAGCAGCTTTGTGAGTTACAATGAGCAGTTCTTC
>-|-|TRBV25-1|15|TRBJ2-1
CASSERQGLYNEQFF
TGTGCCAGCAGTGAAAGGCAGGGGCTCTACAATGAGCAGTTCTTC
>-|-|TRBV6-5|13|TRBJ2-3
CASCRTATDTQYF
TGTGCCAGCTGCCGGACAGCTACAGATACGCAGTATTTT